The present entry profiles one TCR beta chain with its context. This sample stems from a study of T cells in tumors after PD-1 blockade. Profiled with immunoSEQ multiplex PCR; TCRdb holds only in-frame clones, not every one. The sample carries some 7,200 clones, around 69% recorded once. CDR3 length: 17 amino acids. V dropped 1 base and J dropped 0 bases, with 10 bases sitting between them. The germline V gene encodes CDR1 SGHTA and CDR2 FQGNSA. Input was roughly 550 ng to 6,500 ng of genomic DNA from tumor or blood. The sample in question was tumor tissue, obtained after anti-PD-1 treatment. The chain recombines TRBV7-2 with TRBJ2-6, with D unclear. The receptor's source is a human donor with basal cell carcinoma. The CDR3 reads CASSLGVERSGANVLTF. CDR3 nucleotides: TGTGCCAGCAGCTTAGGTGTGGAGCGCTCTGGGGCCAACGTCCTGACTTTC.